Listed below are T cell receptor beta chains from one sample, sequenced in a study of cytomegalovirus exposure and HLA in healthy donors. Profiled with immunoSEQ multiplex PCR; TCRdb holds only in-frame clones, not every one. The sample lists 95,000 to 150,000 clones; roughly 65% were seen once. Input material: PBMCs. The receptor source for this set is a man aged 35-49 years in good health and CMV-seropositive. Each CDR3 is given with its conserved first and last residue. A D gene is named only where the DNA matches it firmly. For some rows the clone size is stated as once, few or many, or as a class when expanded; others skip it.

j_gene,d_gene,v_gene,abundance,CDR3aa,CDR3nt
TRBJ2-3,NA,TRBV15,NA,CATSRDYSTDTQYF,TGTGCCACCAGCAGAGATTACTCCACAGATACGCAGTATTTT
TRBJ2-7,TRBD2,TRBV28,NA,CASSTLGLAGVYEQYF,TGTGCCAGCAGCACCCTGGGACTAGCGGGCGTCTACGAGCAGTACTTC
TRBJ1-6,NA,TRBV7-9,NA,CASSTRQVDNSPLHF,TGTGCCAGCAGCACTCGACAGGTCGATAATTCACCCCTCCACTTT
TRBJ2-5,NA,TRBV2,NA,CASSYVVRGETQYF,TGTGCCAGCAGTTATGTTGTTCGCGGGGAGACCCAGTACTTC
TRBJ2-5,NA,TRBV5-8,NA,CASSPPDGIQETQYF,TGTGCCAGCAGCCCGCCGGACGGGATCCAAGAGACCCAGTACTTC
TRBJ2-3,NA,TRBV7-3,NA,CASRTQRRGGTDTQYF,TGTGCCAGCAGAACCCAGCGGCGGGGAGGCACAGATACGCAGTATTTT
TRBJ1-1,NA,TRBV7-2,NA,CASSRGRGGNTEAFF,TGTGCCAGCAGCCGTGGCAGGGGTGGGAACACTGAAGCTTTCTTT
TRBJ1-2,NA,TRBV6-5,few,CASSLRPGQTNYGYTF,TGTGCCAGCAGTTTGCGCCCGGGACAAACTAACTATGGCTACACCTTC
TRBJ2-4,TRBD1,TRBV5-8,few,CASSTGQIGKNIQYF,TGTGCCAGCAGCACGGGACAGATCGGCAAAAACATTCAGTACTTC
TRBJ2-1,TRBD1,TRBV18,NA,CASSPPVTGIKQFF,TGTGCCAGCTCACCACCCGTGACAGGGATCAAGCAGTTCTTC
TRBJ2-5,NA,TRBV7-3,NA,CASSLGSGETQYF,TGTGCCAGCAGCTTAGGGTCCGGGGAGACCCAGTACTTC
TRBJ1-6,NA,TRBV4-2,NA,CASSQDNRAYNSPLHF,TGTGCCAGCAGCCAAGATAACAGGGCCTATAATTCACCCCTCCACTTT
TRBJ1-1,NA,TRBV7-5,NA,CARSPGGTGKNTEAFF,TGTGCCAGAAGCCCAGGGGGGACAGGGAAGAACACTGAAGCTTTCTTT
TRBJ1-1,NA,TRBV7-9,NA,CASSFNRPYEAFF,TGTGCCAGCAGCTTTAACAGGCCCTATGAAGCTTTCTTT
TRBJ2-7,NA,TRBV29-1,NA,CSVVAGDSKTYEQYF,TGCAGCGTTGTGGCCGGCGACAGCAAAACCTACGAGCAGTACTTC
TRBJ2-3,NA,TRBV7-9,NA,CASRGAARITDTQYF,TGTGCCAGCAGGGGAGCTGCTCGGATCACAGATACGCAGTATTTT
TRBJ2-1,TRBD2,TRBV29-1,NA,CSVEGTSGGLRSSYNEQFF,TGCAGCGTTGAAGGGACTAGCGGGGGGCTCCGGAGCTCCTACAATGAGCAGTTCTTC
TRBJ2-7,TRBD2,TRBV11-2,NA,CASRSGTSGRTYEQYF,TGTGCCAGCAGAAGTGGGACTAGCGGGAGAACCTACGAGCAGTACTTC
TRBJ2-7,NA,TRBV6-5,few,CASSRGGYEQYF,TGTGCCAGCTCCCGAGGGGGTTACGAGCAGTACTTC
TRBJ2-5,NA,TRBV28,NA,CASSLVGETQYF,TGTGCCAGCAGTTTAGTCGGAGAGACCCAGTACTTC
TRBJ1-1,TRBD1,TRBV5-4,NA,CASRTGGLNTEAFF,TGTGCCAGCAGAACAGGGGGCCTGAACACTGAAGCTTTCTTT
TRBJ1-2,TRBD1,TRBV6-5,NA,CASRTGTGKNYTF,TGTGCCAGCAGGACTGGGACAGGGAAGAACTACACCTTC
TRBJ2-1,TRBD1,TRBV6-5,few,CASSFTGGLNEQFF,TGTGCCAGCAGTTTTACAGGGGGCCTGAATGAGCAGTTCTTC
TRBJ2-7,NA,TRBV6-6,NA,CASNPRDNSYEQYF,TGTGCCAGCAACCCCCGGGACAACTCCTACGAGCAGTACTTC
TRBJ2-7,NA,TRBV21-1,few,CASSGEPSGIAEQYF,TGTGCCAGCAGCGGAGAGCCTAGCGGGATTGCCGAGCAGTACTTC
TRBJ2-2,NA,TRBV5-4,NA,CASSLVGESFGELFF,TGTGCCAGCAGCTTGGTTGGGGAGTCTTTTGGGGAGCTGTTTTTT
TRBJ1-2,TRBD1,TRBV28,NA,CASSFLQGDGYTF,TGTGCCAGCAGTTTTTTACAGGGGGATGGCTACACCTTC
TRBJ1-2,TRBD1,TRBV27,NA,CASSLVGAGGWYGYTF,TGTGCCAGCAGTTTAGTTGGGGCAGGGGGTTGGTATGGCTACACCTTC
TRBJ2-3,NA,TRBV7-8,NA,CASSIRLGNTDTQYF,TGTGCCAGCAGCATTCGACTAGGGAACACAGATACGCAGTATTTT
TRBJ2-1,TRBD2,TRBV4-2,NA,CASSQAPGTSGDNEQFF,TGTGCCAGCAGCCAGGCCCCGGGGACTAGCGGGGACAATGAGCAGTTCTTC
TRBJ1-1,NA,TRBV5-1,few,CASSLALLSNTEAFF,TGCGCCAGCAGCTTGGCCTTGCTAAGTAACACTGAAGCTTTCTTT
TRBJ1-3,NA,TRBV16,once,CASSQEHSGNTIYF,TGTGCCAGCAGCCAAGAGCACTCTGGAAACACCATATATTTT
TRBJ2-1,NA,TRBV5-1,NA,CASSSALAINEQFF,TGCGCCAGCAGCTCCGCCCTAGCGATAAATGAGCAGTTCTTC
TRBJ2-4,TRBD1,TRBV5-4,NA,CASSLRQGKNIQYF,TGTGCCAGCAGCTTGAGACAGGGGAAAAACATTCAGTACTTC
TRBJ2-3,TRBD2,TRBV7-3,NA,CASSLTGTSGGLTDTQYF,TGTGCCAGCAGCTTAACTGGGACTAGCGGGGGGTTAACAGATACGCAGTATTTT
TRBJ2-1,NA,TRBV19,NA,CASSPFPGLNYNEQFF,TGTGCCAGTAGCCCTTTCCCGGGACTCAATTACAATGAGCAGTTCTTC
TRBJ1-5,NA,TRBV6-1,NA,CASGRGSNQPQHF,TGTGCCAGCGGACGGGGTTCCAATCAGCCCCAGCATTTT
TRBJ1-5,TRBD1,TRBV19,NA,CASSIDQGTGGSRHQPQHF,TGTGCCAGTAGTATAGATCAAGGGACAGGGGGCTCAAGGCATCAGCCCCAGCATTTT
TRBJ1-4,TRBD1,TRBV16,few,CASSPQGGSNEKLFF,TGTGCCAGCAGCCCCCAGGGGGGCTCTAATGAAAAACTGTTTTTT